A selection of T cell receptor beta chains follows, all from one sample in a study of human thymus T cells. This table comes from immunoSEQ multiplex PCR, and its TCRdb copy is limited to in-frame clones, with some not included. Altogether fewer than 55,000 clones are present, 94% being singletons, with the ten largest covering roughly 0.12%. The specimen sequenced was blood. The source is a boy under two years old with a congenital heart defect but otherwise immunologically healthy. The CDR3 runs from the conserved cysteine through the conserved F or W. The D gene is left open where the match is weak. Clone size, where shown, is once, few, many, or a class for clones that have expanded.

d_call j_call clone_size v_call cdr3_nt cdr3_aa
. TRBJ1-6 . TRBV9 TGTGCCAGCAGCGTAGACAGCTCCTATAATTCACCCCTCCACTTT CASSVDSSYNSPLHF
TRBD2 TRBJ2-7 . TRBV7-2 TGTGCCAGCAACTTAGCGGGGACCTACGAGCAGTACTTC CASNLAGTYEQYF
. TRBJ2-5 once TRBV5-1 TGCGCCAGCAGCTTGCAGTTCAGGGGGGGAGAGACCCAGTACTTC CASSLQFRGGETQYF
. TRBJ2-1 . TRBV4-2 TGTGCCAGCAGCCAAGATATTCTCAATGAGCAGTTCTTC CASSQDILNEQFF
. TRBJ2-7 . TRBV28 TGTGCCAGCAGTTCTGCCCTTTACGAGCAGTACTTC CASSSALYEQYF
. TRBJ2-3 . TRBV10-1 TGCGCCAGCAGGGACTCAACGGGGCCAGATACGCAGTATTTT CASRDSTGPDTQYF
. TRBJ2-5 . TRBV2 TGTGCCAGCAGCCTGGAGACCCAGTACTTC CASSLETQYF
. TRBJ2-1 . TRBV4-1 TGCGCCAGCAGCCAAGACGGGGGCGCGGGCTCCTACAATGAGCAGTTCTTC CASSQDGGAGSYNEQFF
. TRBJ2-6 . TRBV7-2 TGTGCCAGCAGCTTAGGCAGTCTGCGGGCCAACGTCCTGACTTTC CASSLGSLRANVLTF
TRBD2 TRBJ2-5 . TRBV28 TGTGCCAGCAGTAGCGGGGGGGCAGAGACCCAGTACTTC CASSSGGAETQYF
TRBD1 TRBJ1-2 . TRBV15 TGTGCCACCGCCGGGACAGGGGAAGGGGGCTACACCTTC CATAGTGEGGYTF
. TRBJ1-3 . TRBV30 TGTGCCTGGAGCCGGGTTGGAAACACCATATATTTT CAWSRVGNTIYF
TRBD1 TRBJ2-2 . TRBV27 TGTGCCAGCAGACGGGACAGGGGGCGAAACACCGGGGAGCTGTTTTTT CASRRDRGRNTGELFF
TRBD2 TRBJ2-7 . TRBV5-6 TGTGCCAGCAGATCAGCGGGGGTTGGGTACGAGCAGTACTTC CASRSAGVGYEQYF
. TRBJ1-2 . TRBV6-1 TGTGCCAGCAGTGAAGGGGTAGGGACCTATGGCTACACCTTC CASSEGVGTYGYTF
. TRBJ1-1 . TRBV5-1 TGCGCCAGCAGCTTGCACAAAAACACTGAAGCTTTCTTT CASSLHKNTEAFF
TRBD1 TRBJ1-2 . TRBV5-1 TGCGCCAGCAGTTTTACAGGGGCGAGTGGCTACACCTTC CASSFTGASGYTF
TRBD2 TRBJ2-1 . TRBV28 TGTGCCAGCAGTCCGGCGGGGGGGCCCATCAATGAGCAGTTCTTC CASSPAGGPINEQFF
. TRBJ1-1 . TRBV7-3 TGTGCCAGCAGCCCATCCGACGTTATGAGCGCTTTCTTT CASSPSDVMSAFF
. TRBJ1-5 . TRBV6-4 TGTGCCAACCACACGGAGCCCCAGCATTTT CANHTEPQHF
. TRBJ1-1 . TRBV4-3 TGCGCCAGCAGCCAAGATTTTGTCGTCGGGGGGATCGAAGCTTTCTTT CASSQDFVVGGIEAFF
. TRBJ2-7 . TRBV20-1 TGCAGTGCTAGGGACACCTACGAGCAGTACTTC CSARDTYEQYF
. TRBJ1-1 . TRBV5-1 TGCGCCAGCAGCTTGCGGGGGGCAAATCTGAACACTGAAGCTTTCTTT CASSLRGANLNTEAFF
TRBD2 TRBJ2-2 . TRBV12-5 TGTGCTAGTCTTAAGCGGAGCGGGGGGCTTAACACCGGGGAGCTGTTTTTT CASLKRSGGLNTGELFF
. TRBJ1-5 . TRBV6-1 TGTGCCAGCAGTGAAGCCAGGAATCAGCCCCAGCATTTT CASSEARNQPQHF
TRBD1 TRBJ1-2 . TRBV4-1 TGCGCCAGCAGCCAAGTCCTGACAGGGAGCACGGGCTACACCTTC CASSQVLTGSTGYTF
TRBD1 TRBJ1-1 . TRBV29-1 TGCAGCGTTGAATCCTACAGGGGAATCGACACTGAAGCTTTCTTT CSVESYRGIDTEAFF
. TRBJ2-1 . TRBV7-7 TGTGCTAGCAGCTCGACTACGGCCCACAATGAGCAGTTCTTC CASSSTTAHNEQFF
. TRBJ1-5 . TRBV19 TGTGCCAGTAGAGGTACCCCGGGGAGGGGAAAAAGGAGCAATCAGCCCCAGCATTTT CASRGTPGRGKRSNQPQHF
. TRBJ1-1 . TRBV19 TGTGCCAGTAGTATGGGAAAATCCTTGACTGAAGCTTTCTTT CASSMGKSLTEAFF
. TRBJ2-3 . TRBV7-7 TGTGCTAGCAGCGAGACTAGCACAGATACGCAGTATTTT CASSETSTDTQYF
TRBD2 TRBJ2-1 . TRBV12-5 TGTGCTAGTGGCAAGGGACTAGCGGCGGAGCAGTTCTTC CASGKGLAAEQFF
TRBD2 TRBJ2-3 . TRBV5-1 TGCGCCAGCAGCTTGGAGAGCGGGGCTACGCAGTATTTT CASSLESGATQYF
. TRBJ2-3 . TRBV28 TGTGCCAGCAGTAGGACGGGGGGCCTGGGTACGCAGTATTTT CASSRTGGLGTQYF
. TRBJ1-3 . TRBV4-3 TGCGCCAGCAGCCTGAAGGGCTCTGGAAACACCATATATTTT CASSLKGSGNTIYF
. TRBJ1-2 . TRBV4-2 TGTGCCAGCAGCCAAGATATGCGGTCCTATGGCTACACCTTC CASSQDMRSYGYTF
. TRBJ1-6 few TRBV6-5 TGTGCCAGCAGGGGCGTCCCCTATAATTCACCCCTCCACTTT CASRGVPYNSPLHF
. TRBJ1-6 . TRBV13 TGTGCCAGCAGCTTAGGTGACAGGTATAATTCACCCCTCCACTTT CASSLGDRYNSPLHF
. TRBJ2-5 . TRBV15 TGTGCCACCCGCCTAGGGCCAGGGAAAGAGACCCAGTACTTC CATRLGPGKETQYF
. TRBJ1-2 . TRBV6-5 TGTGCCAGCAGTTACGGTCAGACCAGGAACTATGGCTACACCTTC CASSYGQTRNYGYTF
. TRBJ1-3 . TRBV28 TGTGCCAGCAGTTTAAATCCAGGCATCGGGGGAAACACCATATATTTT CASSLNPGIGGNTIYF
TRBD1 TRBJ2-3 . TRBV29-1 TGCAGCGTTGAAGATTGGCGACAGGGAACAGATACGCAGTATTTT CSVEDWRQGTDTQYF
TRBD2 TRBJ2-5 . TRBV5-4 TGTGTTACGGGAGCGGGGGGACAAGAGACCCAGTACTTC CVTGAGGQETQYF
. TRBJ1-1 few TRBV28 TGTGCCAGCAGTTTAGAATCTGAAGCTTTCTTT CASSLESEAFF
. TRBJ1-3 . TRBV6-6 TGTGCCAGCAGTTACTCCCTTGGGACCATATATTTT CASSYSLGTIYF
. TRBJ1-1 . TRBV9 TGTGCCAGCAGCGGACAGGCGGGCAGCACTGAAGCTTTCTTT CASSGQAGSTEAFF
TRBD1 TRBJ2-4 . TRBV4-3 TGCGCCAGCAGCCAACCTGGACAGGCAAACATTCAGTACTTC CASSQPGQANIQYF
. TRBJ1-6 once TRBV10-3 TGTGCCATCAGTAATGAAGTGCGGGATTCACCCCTCCACTTT CAISNEVRDSPLHF
TRBD2 TRBJ2-1 . TRBV9 TGTGCCAGCAGCGGCGGACTAGCGGTTTCTTCCTACAATGAGCAGTTCTTC CASSGGLAVSSYNEQFF
. TRBJ1-1 . TRBV28 TGTGCCAGCAGTTTATACACTGAAGCTTTCTTT CASSLYTEAFF